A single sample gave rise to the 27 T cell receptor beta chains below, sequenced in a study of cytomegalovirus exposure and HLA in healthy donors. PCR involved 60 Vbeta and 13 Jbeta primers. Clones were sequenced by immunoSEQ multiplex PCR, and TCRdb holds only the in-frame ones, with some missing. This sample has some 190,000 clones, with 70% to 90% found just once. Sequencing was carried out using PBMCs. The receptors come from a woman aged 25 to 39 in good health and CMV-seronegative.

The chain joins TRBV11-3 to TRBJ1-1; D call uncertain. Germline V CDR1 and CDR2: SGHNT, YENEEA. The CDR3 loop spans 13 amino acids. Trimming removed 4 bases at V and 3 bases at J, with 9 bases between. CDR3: CASSSRRDTEAFF. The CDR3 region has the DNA TGTGCCAGCAGCTCCCGACGGGACACTGAAGCTTTCTTT.

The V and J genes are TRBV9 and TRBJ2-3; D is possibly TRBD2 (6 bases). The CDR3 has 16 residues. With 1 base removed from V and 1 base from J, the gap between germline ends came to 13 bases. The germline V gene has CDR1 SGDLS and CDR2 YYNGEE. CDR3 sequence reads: CASSVNSGGGTDTQYF. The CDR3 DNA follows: TGTGCCAGCAGCGTAAATAGCGGAGGAGGCACAGATACGCAGTATTTT.

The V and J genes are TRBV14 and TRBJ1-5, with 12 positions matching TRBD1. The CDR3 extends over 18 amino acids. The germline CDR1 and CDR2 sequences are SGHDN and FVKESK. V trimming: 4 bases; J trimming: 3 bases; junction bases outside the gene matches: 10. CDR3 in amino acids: CASSLPGTGGTDNQPQHF. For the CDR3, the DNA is TGTGCCAGCAGCCTACCCGGGACAGGGGGCACAGACAATCAGCCCCAGCATTTT.

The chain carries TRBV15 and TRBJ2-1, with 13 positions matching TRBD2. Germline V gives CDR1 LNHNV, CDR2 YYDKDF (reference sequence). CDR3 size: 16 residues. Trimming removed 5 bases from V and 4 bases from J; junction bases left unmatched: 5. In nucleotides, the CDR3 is TGTGCCACCAGCGAGAAGGGACTAGCGGGGTACAATGAGCAGTTCTTC. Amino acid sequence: CATSEKGLAGYNEQFF.

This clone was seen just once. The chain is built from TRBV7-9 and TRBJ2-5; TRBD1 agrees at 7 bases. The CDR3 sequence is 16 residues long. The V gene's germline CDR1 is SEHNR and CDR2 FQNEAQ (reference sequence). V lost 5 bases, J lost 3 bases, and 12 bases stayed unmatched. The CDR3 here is CASSLLLDRPKETQYF. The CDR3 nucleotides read TGTGCCAGCAGCCTACTACTGGACAGGCCGAAAGAGACCCAGTACTTC.

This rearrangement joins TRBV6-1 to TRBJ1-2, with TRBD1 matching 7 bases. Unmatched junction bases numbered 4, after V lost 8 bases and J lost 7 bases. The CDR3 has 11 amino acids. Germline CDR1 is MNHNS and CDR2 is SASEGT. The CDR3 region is CASRQGGGYTF. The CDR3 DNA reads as TGTGCCAGCCGACAGGGTGGTGGCTACACCTTC.

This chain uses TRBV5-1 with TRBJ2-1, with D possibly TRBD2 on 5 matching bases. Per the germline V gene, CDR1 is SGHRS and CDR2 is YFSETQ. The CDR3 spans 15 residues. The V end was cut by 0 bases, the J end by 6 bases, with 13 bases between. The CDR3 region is CASSLDASRGNEQFF. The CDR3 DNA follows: TGCGCCAGCAGCTTGGATGCGAGCCGGGGCAATGAGCAGTTCTTC.

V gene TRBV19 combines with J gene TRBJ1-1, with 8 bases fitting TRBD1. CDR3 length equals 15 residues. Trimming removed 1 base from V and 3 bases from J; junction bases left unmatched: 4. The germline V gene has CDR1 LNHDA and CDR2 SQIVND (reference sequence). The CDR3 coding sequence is TGTGCCAGTAGTATAGGGGCAGGGGGCCACACTGAAGCTTTCTTT. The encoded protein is CASSIGAGGHTEAFF.

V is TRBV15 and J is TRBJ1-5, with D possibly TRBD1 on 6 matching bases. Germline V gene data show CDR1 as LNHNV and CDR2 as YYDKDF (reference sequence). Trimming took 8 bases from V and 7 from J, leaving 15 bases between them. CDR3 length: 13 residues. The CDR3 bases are TGTGCCACCGCTAACGGGGGGCAACAGCCCCAGCATTTT. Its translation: CATANGGQQPQHF.

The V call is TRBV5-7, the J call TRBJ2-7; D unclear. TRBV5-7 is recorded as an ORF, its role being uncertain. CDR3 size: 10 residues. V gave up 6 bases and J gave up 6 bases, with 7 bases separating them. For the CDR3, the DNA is TGTGCCAGCACCGTCTGCGAGCAGTACTTC. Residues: CASTVCEQYF.

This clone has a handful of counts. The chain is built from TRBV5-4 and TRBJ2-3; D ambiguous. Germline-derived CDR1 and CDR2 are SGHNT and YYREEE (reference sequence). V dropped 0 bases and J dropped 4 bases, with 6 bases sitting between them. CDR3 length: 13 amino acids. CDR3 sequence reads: CASSLVSPDTQYF. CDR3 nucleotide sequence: TGTGCCAGCAGCTTGGTTAGTCCAGATACGCAGTATTTT.

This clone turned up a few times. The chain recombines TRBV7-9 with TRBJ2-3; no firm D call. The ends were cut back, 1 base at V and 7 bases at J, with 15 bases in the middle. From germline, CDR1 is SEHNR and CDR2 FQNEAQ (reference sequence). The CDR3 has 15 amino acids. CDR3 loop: CASSLGAWSRNTQYF. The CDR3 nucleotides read TGTGCCAGCAGCTTAGGAGCGTGGAGTCGAAATACGCAGTATTTT.

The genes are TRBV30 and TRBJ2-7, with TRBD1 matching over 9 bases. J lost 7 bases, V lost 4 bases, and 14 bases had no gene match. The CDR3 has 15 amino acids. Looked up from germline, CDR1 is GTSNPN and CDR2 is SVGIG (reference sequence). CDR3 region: CAWIKGDRVMGEQYF. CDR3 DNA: TGTGCCTGGATCAAAGGGGACAGGGTAATGGGGGAGCAGTACTTC.

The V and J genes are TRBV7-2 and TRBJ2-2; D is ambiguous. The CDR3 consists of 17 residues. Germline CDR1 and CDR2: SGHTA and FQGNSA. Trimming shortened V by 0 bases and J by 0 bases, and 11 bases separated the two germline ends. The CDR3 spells CASSLAPNQANTGELFF. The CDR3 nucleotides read TGTGCCAGCAGCTTAGCTCCGAACCAGGCGAACACCGGGGAGCTGTTTTTT.

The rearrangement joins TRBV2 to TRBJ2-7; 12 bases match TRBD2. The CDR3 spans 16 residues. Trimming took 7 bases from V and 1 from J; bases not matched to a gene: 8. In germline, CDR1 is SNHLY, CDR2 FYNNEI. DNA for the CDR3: TGTGCCAGCACCAAACTAGCGGGAGGCTCATCCTACGAGCAGTACTTC. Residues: CASTKLAGGSSYEQYF.

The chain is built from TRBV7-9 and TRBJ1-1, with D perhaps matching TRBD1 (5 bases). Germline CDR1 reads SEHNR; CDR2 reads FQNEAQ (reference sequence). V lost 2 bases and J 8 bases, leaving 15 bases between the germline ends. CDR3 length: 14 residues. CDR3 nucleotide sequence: TGTGCCAGCAGCTTAAAAGGGGCCCTGGCGGAAGCTTTCTTT. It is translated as CASSLKGALAEAFF.

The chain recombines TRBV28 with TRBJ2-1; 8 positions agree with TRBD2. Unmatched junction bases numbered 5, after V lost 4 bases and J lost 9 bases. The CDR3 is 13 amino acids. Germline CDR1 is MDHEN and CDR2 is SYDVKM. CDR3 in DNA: TGTGCCAGCAGTTCGCGGGGGGCGGGTGAGCAGTTCTTC. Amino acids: CASSSRGAGEQFF.

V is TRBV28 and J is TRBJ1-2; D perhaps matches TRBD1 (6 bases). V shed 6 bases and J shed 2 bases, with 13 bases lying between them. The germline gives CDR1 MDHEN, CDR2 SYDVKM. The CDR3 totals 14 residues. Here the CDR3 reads CASRLEGQNYGYTF. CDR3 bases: TGTGCCAGCAGGTTGGAAGGACAGAACTATGGCTACACCTTC.

The CDR3 nucleotides read TGTGCCAGCAGTAGCGGTACGAACACCGGGGAGCTGTTTTTT. Translation: CASSSGTNTGELFF. The J gene is TRBJ2-2, the V gene TRBV6-1, with a tentative D call TRBD2 (5 bases). Germline CDR1 MNHNS, CDR2 SASEGT. Trimming removed 5 bases at V and 0 bases at J, with 7 bases between. CDR3 size: 14 residues.

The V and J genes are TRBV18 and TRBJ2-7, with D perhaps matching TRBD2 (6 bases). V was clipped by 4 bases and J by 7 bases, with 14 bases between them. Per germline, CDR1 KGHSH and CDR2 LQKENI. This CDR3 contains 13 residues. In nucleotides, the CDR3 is TGTGCCAGCTCACGGTGGGACTTTGTGGAGCAGTACTTC. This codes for CASSRWDFVEQYF.

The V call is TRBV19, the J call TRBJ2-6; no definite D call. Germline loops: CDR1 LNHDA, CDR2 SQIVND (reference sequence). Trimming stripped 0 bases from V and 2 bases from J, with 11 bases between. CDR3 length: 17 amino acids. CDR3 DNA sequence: TGTGCCAGTAGTATAGACCTGGCTGCGGCTGGGGCCAACGTCCTGACTTTC. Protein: CASSIDLAAAGANVLTF.

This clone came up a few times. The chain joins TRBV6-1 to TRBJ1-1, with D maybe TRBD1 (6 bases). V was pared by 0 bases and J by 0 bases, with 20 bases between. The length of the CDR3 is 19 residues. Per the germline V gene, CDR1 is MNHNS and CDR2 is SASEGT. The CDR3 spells CASSEARGDKASMNTEAFF. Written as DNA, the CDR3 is TGTGCCAGCAGTGAAGCCCGAGGGGACAAGGCCAGTATGAACACTGAAGCTTTCTTT.

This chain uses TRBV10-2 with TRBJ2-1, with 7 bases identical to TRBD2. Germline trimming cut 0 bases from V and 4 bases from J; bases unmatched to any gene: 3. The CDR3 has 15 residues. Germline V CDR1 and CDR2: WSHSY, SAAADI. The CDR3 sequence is CASSESTSRYNEQFF. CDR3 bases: TGCGCCAGCAGTGAGTCGACTAGCCGATACAATGAGCAGTTCTTC.

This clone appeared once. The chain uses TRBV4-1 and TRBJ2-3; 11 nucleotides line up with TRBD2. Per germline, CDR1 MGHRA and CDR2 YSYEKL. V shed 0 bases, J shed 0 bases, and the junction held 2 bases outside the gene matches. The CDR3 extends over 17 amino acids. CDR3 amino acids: CASSQEGTSGSTDTQYF. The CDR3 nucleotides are TGCGCCAGCAGCCAAGAGGGGACTAGCGGAAGCACAGATACGCAGTATTTT.

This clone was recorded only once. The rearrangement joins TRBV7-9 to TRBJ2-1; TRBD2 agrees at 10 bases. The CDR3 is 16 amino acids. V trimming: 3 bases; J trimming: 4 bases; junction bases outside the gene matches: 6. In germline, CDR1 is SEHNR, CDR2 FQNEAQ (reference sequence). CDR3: CASSFTQAGGYNEQFF. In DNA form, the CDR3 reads TGTGCCAGCAGCTTCACCCAAGCGGGAGGGTACAATGAGCAGTTCTTC.

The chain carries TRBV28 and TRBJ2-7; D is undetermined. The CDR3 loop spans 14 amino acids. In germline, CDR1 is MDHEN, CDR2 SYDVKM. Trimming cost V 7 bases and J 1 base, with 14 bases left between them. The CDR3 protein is CASTFRSFSYEQYF. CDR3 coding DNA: TGTGCCAGCACCTTTCGGAGCTTTTCCTACGAGCAGTACTTC.

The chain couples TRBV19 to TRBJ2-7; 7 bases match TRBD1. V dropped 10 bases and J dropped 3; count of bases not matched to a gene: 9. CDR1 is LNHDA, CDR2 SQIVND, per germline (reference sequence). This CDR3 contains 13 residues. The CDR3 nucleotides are TGTGCCACCTCCCGGGACAGTTACTACGAGCAGTACTTC. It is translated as CATSRDSYYEQYF.